This T cell receptor (beta chain) was retrieved from a study of shared clonotypes between healthy human individuals. Study in general: Donors had three CD4 naive, three CD4 memory, two CD8 naive and one CD8 memory plate apiece.

Execution of the assay was at deep level. Repertoires were generated with immunoSEQ multiplex PCR, while TCRdb's copy carries only in-frame clones and drops some. The data show approximately 810,000 clones, almost 95% seen once. Selected positively for CCR7 and CD45RO-negative, naive CD8 cells excluded terminally differentiated effector memory CD45RA+ cells. The donors, healthy adults who were HIV-negative, had experienced no recent acute infections or vaccinations. Every contributor of samples was a Caucasian grown-up residing in Nashville, Tennessee. This receptor was identified in a man aged 30 to 39 in good health. The sequenced material came from naive CD8+ T cells sorted from blood.

The CDR3 coding sequence is TGTGCCAGCATAGATCCATCCCCCTACGAGCAGTACTTC. Translated, it gives CASIDPSPYEQYF. The chain uses TRBV2 and TRBJ2-7; no clear D gene. The CDR3 runs 13 residues. The V gene's germline CDR1 is SNHLY and CDR2 FYNNEI. With 7 bases removed from V and 2 bases from J, the gap between germline ends came to 12 bases.